This TCR beta chain was obtained from a study of OX40 agonist ivuxolimab in advanced cancers. About the research overall: Dose-escalation cases comprised hepatocellular carcinoma, melanoma, renal cell or head and neck cancer. Two cutaneous melanoma patients and one hepatocellular carcinoma patient, three in all, had partial responses.

If patients had autoimmune disease history or systemic immunosuppression, they were excluded. A remark on this clone: Its target is unknown.

Libraries were prepared by immunoSEQ multiplex PCR; TCRdb keeps only in-frame clonotypes and omits some of them. This table has approximately 110,000 clones, about nine tenths appearing once. The germline V gene has CDR1 LGHNT and CDR2 FRNRAP. V was trimmed by 8 bases and J by 0 bases, leaving 16 bases between them. CDR3 size: 15 residues. Overall study findings and caveats: At 0.1 to 3.0 mg/kg, CD4+ and CD8+ blood T cells expanded clonally by week 6.

The V gene is TRBV12-5, the J gene TRBJ1-1; D may be TRBD1 (6 bases). Sequencing used CD4+ or CD8+ T cells sorted from blood, obtained in a trial of the OX40 agonist ivuxolimab. The clonotype was recovered from an adult with an advanced solid tumor such as melanoma, head and neck, liver or kidney cancer. The CDR3 spells CASTTGAGVNTEAFF. The CDR3 DNA reads TGTGCTAGTACCACGGGGGCCGGGGTGAACACTGAAGCTTTCTTT.